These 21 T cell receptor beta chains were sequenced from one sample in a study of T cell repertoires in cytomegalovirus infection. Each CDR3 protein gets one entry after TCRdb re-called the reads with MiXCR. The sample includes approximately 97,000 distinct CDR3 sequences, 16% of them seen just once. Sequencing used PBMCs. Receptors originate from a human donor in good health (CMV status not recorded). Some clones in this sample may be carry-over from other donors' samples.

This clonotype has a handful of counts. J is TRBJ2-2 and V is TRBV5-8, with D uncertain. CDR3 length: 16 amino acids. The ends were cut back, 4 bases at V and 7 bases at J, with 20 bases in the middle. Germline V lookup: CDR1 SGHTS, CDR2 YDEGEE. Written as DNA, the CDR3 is TGTGCCAGCAGCGCCTCGCACTTCGCCCGAGTCGGGGAGCTGTTTTTT. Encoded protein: CASSASHFARVGELFF.

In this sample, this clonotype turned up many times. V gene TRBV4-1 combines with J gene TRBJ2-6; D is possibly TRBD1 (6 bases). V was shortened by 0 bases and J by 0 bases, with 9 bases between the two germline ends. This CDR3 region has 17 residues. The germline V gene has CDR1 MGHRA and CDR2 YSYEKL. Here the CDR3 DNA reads TGCGCCAGCAGCCAAGACGGACAGCTCTCTGGGGCCAACGTCCTGACTTTC. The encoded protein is CASSQDGQLSGANVLTF.

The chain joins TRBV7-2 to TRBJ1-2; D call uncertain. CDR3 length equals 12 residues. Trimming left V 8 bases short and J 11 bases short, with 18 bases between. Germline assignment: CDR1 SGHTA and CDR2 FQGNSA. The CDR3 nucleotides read TGTGCCAGCCGTGGCTCGGTACAGAAATACACCTTC. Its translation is CASRGSVQKYTF.

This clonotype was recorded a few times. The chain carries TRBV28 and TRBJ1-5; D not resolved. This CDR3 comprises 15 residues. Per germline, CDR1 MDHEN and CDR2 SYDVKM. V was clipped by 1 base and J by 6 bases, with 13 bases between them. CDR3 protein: CASSLYRGGGQPQHF. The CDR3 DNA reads TGTGCCAGCAGTTTATACCGGGGAGGTGGTCAGCCCCAGCATTTT.

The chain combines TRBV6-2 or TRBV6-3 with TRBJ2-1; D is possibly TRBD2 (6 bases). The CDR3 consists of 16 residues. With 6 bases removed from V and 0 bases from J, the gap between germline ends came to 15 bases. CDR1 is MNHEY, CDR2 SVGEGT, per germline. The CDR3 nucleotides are TGTGCCAGCAGGGATACCGGGACTTTCTCCTACAATGAGCAGTTCTTC. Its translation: CASRDTGTFSYNEQFF.

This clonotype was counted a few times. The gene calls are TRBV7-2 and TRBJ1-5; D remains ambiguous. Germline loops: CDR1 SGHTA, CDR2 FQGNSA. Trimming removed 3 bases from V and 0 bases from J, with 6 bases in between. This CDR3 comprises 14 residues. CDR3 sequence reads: CASSFSNSNQPQHF. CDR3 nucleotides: TGTGCCAGCAGCTTTTCCAATAGCAATCAGCCCCAGCATTTT.

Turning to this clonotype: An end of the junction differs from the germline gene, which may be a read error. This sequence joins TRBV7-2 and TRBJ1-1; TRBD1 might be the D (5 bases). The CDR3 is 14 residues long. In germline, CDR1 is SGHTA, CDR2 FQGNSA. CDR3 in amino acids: CASTGTFLNAEAFF. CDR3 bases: TGTGCCAGCACTGGGACGTTTTTGAACGCTGAAGCTTTCTTT. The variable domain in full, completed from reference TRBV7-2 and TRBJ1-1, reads GAGVSQSPSNKVTEKGKDVELRCDPISGHTALYWYRQSLGQGLEFLIYFQGNSAPDKSGLPSDRFSAERTGGSVSTLTIQRTQQEDSAVYLCASTGTFLNAEAFFGQGTRLTVV.

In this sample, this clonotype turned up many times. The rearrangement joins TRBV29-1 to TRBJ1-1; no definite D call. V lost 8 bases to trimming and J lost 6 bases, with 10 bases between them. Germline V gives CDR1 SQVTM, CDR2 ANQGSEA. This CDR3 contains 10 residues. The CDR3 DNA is TGCAGCAGTTCTACTGCTGAAGCTTTCTTT. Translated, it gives CSSSTAEAFF.

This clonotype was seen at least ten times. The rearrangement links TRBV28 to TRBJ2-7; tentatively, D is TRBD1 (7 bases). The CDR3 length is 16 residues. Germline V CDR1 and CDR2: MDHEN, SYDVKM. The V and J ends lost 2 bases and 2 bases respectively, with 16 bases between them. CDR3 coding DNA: TGTGCCAGCAGTTTAATCGGGGGACAGAATACCTACGAGCAGTACTTC. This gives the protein CASSLIGGQNTYEQYF.

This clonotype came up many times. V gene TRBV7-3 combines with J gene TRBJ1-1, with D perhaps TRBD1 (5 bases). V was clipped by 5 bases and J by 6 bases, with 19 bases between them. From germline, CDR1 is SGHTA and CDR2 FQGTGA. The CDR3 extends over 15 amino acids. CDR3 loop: CASSQAAGPQSEAFF. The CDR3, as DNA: TGTGCCAGCAGCCAGGCCGCGGGACCCCAATCTGAAGCTTTCTTT.

DNA for the CDR3: TGTGCCAGCAGTTACGACATGATTTGGTCACCCCTCCACTTT. Translation: CASSYDMIWSPLHF. V is TRBV6-2 or TRBV6-3 and J is TRBJ1-6; D gene uncertain. Germline lookup yields CDR1 MNHEY and CDR2 SVGEGT. The CDR3 totals 14 residues. Trimming removed 2 bases at V and 10 bases at J, with 12 bases between.

The CDR3 sequence: CASSLGLNDNEQFF. CDR3 bases: TGTGCCAGCTCACTGGGACTCAACGACAATGAGCAGTTCTTC. The V and J genes are TRBV18 and TRBJ2-1; tentative D call: TRBD2 (6 bases). In germline, CDR1 is KGHSH, CDR2 LQKENI. The CDR3 extends over 14 amino acids. Between the trimmed V and J ends, which lost 4 bases and 5 bases, there was a span of 12 bases.

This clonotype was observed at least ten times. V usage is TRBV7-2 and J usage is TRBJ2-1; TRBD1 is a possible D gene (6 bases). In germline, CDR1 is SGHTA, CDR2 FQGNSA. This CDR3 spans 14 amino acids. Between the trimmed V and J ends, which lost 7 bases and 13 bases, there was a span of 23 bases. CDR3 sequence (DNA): TGTGCCAGCACCCTATCTACAGGGATACAACGTCAGTTCTTC. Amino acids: CASTLSTGIQRQFF.

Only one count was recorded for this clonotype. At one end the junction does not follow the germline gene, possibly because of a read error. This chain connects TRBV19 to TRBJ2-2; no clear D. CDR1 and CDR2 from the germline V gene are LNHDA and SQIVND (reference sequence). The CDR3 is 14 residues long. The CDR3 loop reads CSSSIDWPTGELFF. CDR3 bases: TGTTCCAGTAGTATAGATTGGCCCACCGGGGAGCTGTTTTTT. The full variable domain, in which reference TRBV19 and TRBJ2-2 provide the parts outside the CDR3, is DGGITQSPKYLFRKEGQNVTLSCEQNLNHDAMYWYRQDPGQGLRLIYYSQIVNDFQKGDIAEGYSVSREKKESFPLTVTSAQKNPTAFYLCSSSIDWPTGELFFGEGSRLTVL.

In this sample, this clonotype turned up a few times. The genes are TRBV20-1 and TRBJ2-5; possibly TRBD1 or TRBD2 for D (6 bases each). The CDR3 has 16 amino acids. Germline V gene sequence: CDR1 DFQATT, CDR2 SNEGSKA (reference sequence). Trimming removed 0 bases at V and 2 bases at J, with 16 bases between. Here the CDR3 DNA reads TGCAGTGCTAGAGATAGGAGGGGGAGCCTTCAAGAGACCCAGTACTTC. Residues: CSARDRRGSLQETQYF.

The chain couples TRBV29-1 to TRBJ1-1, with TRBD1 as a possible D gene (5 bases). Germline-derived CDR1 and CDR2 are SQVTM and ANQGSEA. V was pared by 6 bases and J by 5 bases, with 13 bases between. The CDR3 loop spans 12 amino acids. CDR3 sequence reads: CSVDPGITEAFF. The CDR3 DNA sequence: TGCAGCGTCGACCCAGGGATTACTGAAGCTTTCTTT.

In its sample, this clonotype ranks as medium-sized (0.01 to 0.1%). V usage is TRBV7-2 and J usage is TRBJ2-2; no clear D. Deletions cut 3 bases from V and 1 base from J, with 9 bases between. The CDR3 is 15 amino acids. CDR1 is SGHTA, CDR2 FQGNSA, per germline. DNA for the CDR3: TGTGCCAGCAGCTTTACTGGCGGGAACACCGGGGAGCTGTTTTTT. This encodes CASSFTGGNTGELFF. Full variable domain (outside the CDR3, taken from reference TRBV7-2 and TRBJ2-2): GAGVSQSPSNKVTEKGKDVELRCDPISGHTALYWYRQSLGQGLEFLIYFQGNSAPDKSGLPSDRFSAERTGGSVSTLTIQRTQQEDSAVYLCASSFTGGNTGELFFGEGSRLTVL.

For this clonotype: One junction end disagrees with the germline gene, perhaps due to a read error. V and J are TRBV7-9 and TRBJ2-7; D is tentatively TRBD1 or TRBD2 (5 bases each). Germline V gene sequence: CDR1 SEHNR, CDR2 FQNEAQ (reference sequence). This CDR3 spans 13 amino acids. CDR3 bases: TGTGCCAGCAGCCCCGGGACGGCCTACGAGCGGTACTTC. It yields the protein CASSPGTAYERYF.

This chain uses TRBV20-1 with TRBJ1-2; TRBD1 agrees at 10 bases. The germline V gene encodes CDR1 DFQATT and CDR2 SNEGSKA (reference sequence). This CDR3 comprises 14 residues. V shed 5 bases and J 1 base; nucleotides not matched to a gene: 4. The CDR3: CSAPWTGGNYGYTF. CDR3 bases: TGCAGTGCTCCTTGGACAGGGGGTAACTATGGCTACACCTTC.

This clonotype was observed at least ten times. CDR3 protein: CASSRQGPTGELFF. For the CDR3, the DNA is TGTGCCAGCAGCCGACAGGGGCCCACCGGGGAGCTGTTTTTT. This chain joins TRBV5-5 and TRBJ2-2; TRBD1 matches at 8 bases. CDR3 length equals 14 residues. V lost 4 bases to trimming and J lost 4 bases; unmatched junction nucleotides: 3. The germline V gene encodes CDR1 SGHKS and CDR2 YYEKEE (reference sequence).

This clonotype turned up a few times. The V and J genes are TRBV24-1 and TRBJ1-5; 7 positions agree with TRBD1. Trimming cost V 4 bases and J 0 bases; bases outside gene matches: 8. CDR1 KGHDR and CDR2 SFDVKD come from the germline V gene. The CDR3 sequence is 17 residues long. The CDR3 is CATSDSAWDSSNQPQHF. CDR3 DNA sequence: TGTGCCACCAGTGACTCCGCTTGGGACAGTAGCAATCAGCCCCAGCATTTT.